In this sample, the clone carrying this T cell receptor (beta chain) turned up a few times. Its antigen remains unknown. Amplification used 60 Vbeta primers and 13 Jbeta primers. In the authors' workflow: Some 11 million of the roughly 80 million unique TCR beta chains counted in a later analysis were shared. The data were produced by immunoSEQ multiplex PCR, yet TCRdb's version contains in-frame clones alone and is incomplete. That table furnishes V, J and clone size, whereas the DNA furnished D and trimming. The sample consists of approximately 110,000 clones, about an eighth of them appearing once. Healthy bone marrow donors supplied every sample. With 7 bases clipped from V and 2 bases from J, the junction kept 5 bases outside the gene matches. The germline V gene has CDR1 MNHNS and CDR2 SASEGT. The CDR3 is made up of 13 amino acids. These data are taken from a study of cytomegalovirus exposure and HLA in healthy donors.

Study-wide results and caveats: Later, an analysis showed that TCR beta chains associated with HLA were more clonally expanded than others that were equally common.

The sequence was obtained from a man aged 40-55 years in good health and CMV-seropositive. The J gene is TRBJ2-7, the V gene TRBV6-1; 7 bases line up with TRBD1. Sequencing used PBMCs. CDR3 sequence reads: CASKQTGPYEQYF. The CDR3 DNA reads TGTGCCAGCAAACAGACAGGGCCCTACGAGCAGTACTTC.